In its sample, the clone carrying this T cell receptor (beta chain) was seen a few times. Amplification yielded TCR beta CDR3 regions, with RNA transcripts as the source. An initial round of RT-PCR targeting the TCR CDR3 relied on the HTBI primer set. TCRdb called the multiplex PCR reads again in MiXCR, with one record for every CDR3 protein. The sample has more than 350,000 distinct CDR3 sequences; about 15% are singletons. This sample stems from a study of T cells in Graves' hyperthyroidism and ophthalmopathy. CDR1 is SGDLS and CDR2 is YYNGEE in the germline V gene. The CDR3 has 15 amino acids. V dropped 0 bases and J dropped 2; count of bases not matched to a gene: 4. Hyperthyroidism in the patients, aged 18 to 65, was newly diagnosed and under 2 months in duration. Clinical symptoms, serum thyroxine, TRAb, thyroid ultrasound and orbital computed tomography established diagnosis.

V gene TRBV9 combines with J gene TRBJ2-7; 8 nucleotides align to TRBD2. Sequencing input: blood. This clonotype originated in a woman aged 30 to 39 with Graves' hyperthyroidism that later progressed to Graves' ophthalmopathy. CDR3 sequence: CASSVGEGLAYEQYF. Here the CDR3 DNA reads TGTGCCAGCAGCGTAGGTGAGGGACTAGCCTACGAGCAGTACTTC.